The clone carrying this TCR beta chain occurred a few times. Its antigen remains unknown. This sample stems from a study of circulating and synovial CD4+ cells in juvenile arthritis. Notes on the study in general: T cell genome counts differed by at least an order of magnitude between CPL and CD4 samples.

Generated by immunoSEQ multiplex PCR, the TCRdb table keeps only in-frame clones and is missing some. The sample records 15,000 to 20,000 clones, around 90% being singletons. Sequencing used CD4+ T cells from blood. This receptor was taken from a human donor with juvenile idiopathic arthritis.

The CDR3 coding sequence is TGTGCTAGTGGTTTGGAGGGGGCAGGGCAGTTCTTC. Translated, it gives CASGLEGAGQFF. V usage is TRBV12-5 and J usage is TRBJ2-1; 7 bases are shared with TRBD1. Germline CDR1 is LGHNT and CDR2 is FRNRAP. Trimming removed 1 base from V and 12 bases from J; junction bases left unmatched: 3. The CDR3 totals 12 residues.